The clone carrying this T cell receptor (beta chain) turned up a few times. Its antigen is unknown. This record belongs to a study of blood T cells in healthy people across ages. Every donor contributed roughly 10 milliliters of peripheral blood by blood draw. The germline V gene encodes CDR1 DFQATT and CDR2 SNEGSKA (reference sequence). After removal of 3 bases from V and 4 bases from J, the junction contained 8 bases not matched to a gene. CDR3 size: 15 residues. General study points: Estimated diversity, derived from one million T cells, was regarded as an underestimate. Comparison with aged donors showed that long-lived donors had more naive CD4+ cells and higher diversity. Unsorted PBMCs ruled out conclusive naive versus antigen-experienced comparison.

A second about 7 to 12 cycle PCR used barcoded and J-beta primers. One entry per CDR3 protein results from TCRdb running MiXCR on the 5' RACE reads. The sample yields 950,000 to 1,200,000 distinct CDR3 sequences, more than 30% seen once. The clonotype comes from a man between 18 and 29 years old in good health. The material sequenced was blood. The V and J genes are TRBV20-1 and TRBJ2-1, with TRBD1 identical over 8 bases. The CDR3 region is CSASGRGLKYNEQFF. CDR3 nucleotide sequence: TGCAGTGCTAGTGGCAGGGGGCTGAAGTACAATGAGCAGTTCTTC.